This section outlines one TCR beta chain sequence together with its context. This clonotype appeared a few times. Its antigen remains undetermined. There are no base qualities to consult, and no much larger clone falls within one base. V loses 5 bases at its end and J loses 15 bases; junction bases beyond the gene matches: 7. CDR1 SGHVS and CDR2 FNYEAQ are derived from the germline V gene. Reading from cysteine to phenylalanine, the CDR3 counts 11 amino acids. Solely the CDR3 DNA is kept, with 33 bases framed from the first base. A patient counted as having stable Graves' hyperthyroidism if no progression to ophthalmopathy occurred over 18 months of follow-up. Hyperthyroidism patients were newly diagnosed, had a disease duration of under 2 months, and were aged 18 to 65 years. Exclusion was applied to patients with uncontrolled infections, other autoimmune diseases, pregnancy or lactation. Diagnoses were based on clinical symptoms, serum thyroxine and TRAb, thyroid ultrasound and orbital computed tomography. PBMCs were separated from roughly 9.6 ml of fresh peripheral blood using Ficoll-Paque density gradient centrifugation. Total RNA was extracted using Trizol reagent, and RNA quality was assessed on an Agilent 2100 Bioanalyzer.

These data come from a study of T cells in Graves' hyperthyroidism and ophthalmopathy (dated by TCRdb to the late 2010s). General notes on the study: Peripheral blood was sampled at the time of initial diagnosis, prior to any treatment. Following sampling, methimazole starting at 30 mg daily was given to hyperthyroidism patients, and high-dose intravenous methylprednisolone was given to ophthalmopathy patients. Thyroid tissue and blood T-cell repertoires from roughly 6 Graves' hyperthyroidism patients were also compared in the study. The 85 to 100 discovery patients were divided at random into training and test sets in a 7:3 ratio. To identify distinguishing TCR V-J signatures, a discovery cohort of 100 patients was used, comprising 43 with Graves' ophthalmopathy and 57 with stable Graves' hyperthyroidism. Prospective prediction of ophthalmopathy was tested in an independent validation cohort consisting of 18 hyperthyroidism patients and some 16 patients who later progressed to ophthalmopathy. TCR Vbeta CDR3 sequencing of roughly 140 peripheral blood samples (over 40 ophthalmopathy, 75 to 80 hyperthyroidism and roughly 17 progressor patients) is reported in the paper. Results and caveats for the whole study, not just this receptor: Sample size was not statistically predetermined, and blinding of investigators to group allocation was not performed. In validation, the model predicted progression to ophthalmopathy a median of around 6.5 months before onset, with about 70% sensitivity and roughly 77% specificity. In cross-validation, a model built on a 13 V-J signature told ophthalmopathy apart from stable hyperthyroidism with roughly 87% sensitivity and around 83% specificity, and in testing the same model reached 80%/75%. Most expanded thyroid clonotypes (frequency above 0.001) were also detected in blood, suggesting blood repertoires may reflect thyroid immune responses.

The TCR beta CDR3 regions were amplified from RNA transcripts. A first-round RT-PCR of the TCR CDR3 used the HTBI primer set with the Qiagen OneStep RT-PCR kit. Libraries were constructed in a second round of multiplex PCR, after which size selection and purification were performed. The libraries were sequenced on an Illumina HiSeq2000 using paired-end 100 bp reads. As for the original processing: SOAPnuke was used to process the raw data, throwing out any read that contained adapters or uncalled bases, had a mean Phred below 15, or lacked an exact constant-primer or identifier match. High-quality paired reads were merged using COPE v1.2.5, and each unique nucleotide sequence was defined as a clonotype. Clonotypes were aligned to IMGT TRBV, TRBD and TRBJ reference segments using MiTCR v1.1. Only V-J combinations with frequency above 0.0001, covering about 99% of repertoires, were analysed. The TCS score was defined as F50 (clonal expansion) divided by E x V (chaos), with BLOSUM62-based TCRdist calculated between CDR3 peptides within each V-J. Welch's t-statistics and random forest reduced roughly 530 V-J features to about 12, which were used in a naive Bayes classifier (R e1071). TCRdb applied fastp at Q25 and MiXCR to the public reads, then kept only in-frame beta chains. Rows with a matching CDR3 protein are joined into one entry that keeps the most common DNA and genes. These V and J calls are TCRdb output, not the study's own analysis. Across this sample there are more than 450,000 distinct CDR3 sequences, with 12% to 15% seen only once. Of the sample, more than 11% is held by the ten largest clones.

This clonotype was obtained from a woman in her forties with Graves' hyperthyroidism. What was sequenced was blood. This receptor chain uses TRBV7-6 and TRBJ2-1; TRBD2 matches 7 bases in the middle. At the DNA level, the sequence is TGTGCCAGCAGCCCCCGCGGGAGCACGTTCTTC. It encodes CASSPRGSTFF.